This TCR beta chain is drawn from a study of Ad26.COV2.S vaccination and SARS-CoV-2 variants. Study-wide background: The donor was enrolled in the Ad26.COV2.S arm of the COV1001 trial. Ad26.COV2.S shots went into the muscle once or twice, 56 days apart. Study findings and constraints: Once vaccination had occurred, spike-specific CD8+ and CD4+ T cell responses reportedly showed substantial breadth.

As to treatment: around 19 received Ad26.COV2.S at low or high dose, single or two shots; roughly five received placebo; per-sample allocation not given. Collection of the samples took place on day 63 after the first injection of vaccine or placebo. The shot given was an Ad26 vector that makes Wuhan-strain SARS-CoV-2 spike. With respect to this clone: The antigen remains unidentified.

The CDR3 has 14 amino acids. Germline assignment: CDR1 SEHNR and CDR2 FQNEAQ (reference sequence). Trimming took off 3 bases at V and 7 bases at J, with 13 bases between the two ends. Repertoires were generated with immunoSEQ multiplex PCR, while TCRdb's copy carries only in-frame clones and drops some. This table holds approximately 480,000 clones, roughly nine tenths found once. Sequences were derived from peripheral blood, sampled in a trial of Ad26.COV2.S vaccine versus placebo. The receptor's source is a person aged 18-60 years who received the Ad26.COV2.S COVID-19 vaccine or a placebo. V is TRBV7-9 and J is TRBJ1-5; D is perhaps TRBD1 (5 bases). The CDR3 reads CASSFGGVEQPQHF. In DNA, the CDR3 is TGTGCCAGCAGCTTCGGGGGAGTGGAGCAGCCCCAGCATTTT.